The following is a TCR beta chain sequence with its context. The sample comes from a study of regulatory T cells in long-lasting Graves disease. Indicated time point: newly diagnosed GD, antithyroid drugs for less than 3 months. Researchers made the TCR library from RNA that was extracted from PBMCs. Diagnosis followed American Thyroid Association guidelines for Graves' disease. The V and J ends lost 2 bases and 5 bases, in that order; junction bases with no gene match: 3. Germline CDR1 is DFQATT and CDR2 is SNEGSKA (reference sequence). There are 14 residues in the CDR3. TCR beta libraries were built with iRepertoire HTBI primers and Arm-PCR of CDR3 regions. TCRdb redid the calling of the multiplex PCR reads with MiXCR, one entry per CDR3 protein. The table lists about 220,000 distinct CDR3 sequences, 15% to 20% of them singletons. The same data also went into a second study, on T cells in Graves' hyperthyroidism and ophthalmopathy. That report notes: Pregnant or lactating patients were excluded, as were those with uncontrolled infection or other autoimmune disease.

The sequences come from peripheral blood mononuclear cells (PBMCs), collected at new diagnosis, from a patient treated with antithyroid drugs. The sequence came from a woman aged 25 to 39 with Graves disease. The chain has TRBV20-1 and TRBJ2-2; TRBD1 matches 9 bases. The CDR3 DNA is TGCAGTGCTAGAACACAGGGGGCAACCGGGGAGCTGTTTTTT. Its protein is CSARTQGATGELFF.